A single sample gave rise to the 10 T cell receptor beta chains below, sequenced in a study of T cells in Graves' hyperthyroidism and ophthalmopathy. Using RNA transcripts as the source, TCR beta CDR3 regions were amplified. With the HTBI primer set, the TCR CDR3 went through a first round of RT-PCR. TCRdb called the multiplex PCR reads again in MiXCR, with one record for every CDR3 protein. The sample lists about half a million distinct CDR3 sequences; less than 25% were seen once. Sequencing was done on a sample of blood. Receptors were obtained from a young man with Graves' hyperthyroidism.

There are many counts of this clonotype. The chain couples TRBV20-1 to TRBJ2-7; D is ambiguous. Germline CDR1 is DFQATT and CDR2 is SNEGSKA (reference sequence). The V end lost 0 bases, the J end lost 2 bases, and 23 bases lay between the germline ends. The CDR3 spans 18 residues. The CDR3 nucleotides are TGCAGTGCTAGAGAGGGAAGAGTTAGCTCCTACGTAACCTACGAGCAGTACTTC. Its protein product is CSAREGRVSSYVTYEQYF.

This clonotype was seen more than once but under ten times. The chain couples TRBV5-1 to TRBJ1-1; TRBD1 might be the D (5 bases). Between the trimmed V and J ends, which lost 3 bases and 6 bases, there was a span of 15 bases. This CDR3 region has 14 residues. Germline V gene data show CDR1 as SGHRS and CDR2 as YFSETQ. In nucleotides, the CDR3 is TGCGCCAGCAGCTCGACGACACAGGACCCTGAAGCTTTCTTT. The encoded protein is CASSSTTQDPEAFF.

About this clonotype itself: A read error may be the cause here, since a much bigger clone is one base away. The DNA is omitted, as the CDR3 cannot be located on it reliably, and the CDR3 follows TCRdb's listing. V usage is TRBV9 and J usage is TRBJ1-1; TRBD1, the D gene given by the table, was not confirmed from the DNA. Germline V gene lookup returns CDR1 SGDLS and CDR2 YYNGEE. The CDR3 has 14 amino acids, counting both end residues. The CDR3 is CASSVGRGSTEACF.

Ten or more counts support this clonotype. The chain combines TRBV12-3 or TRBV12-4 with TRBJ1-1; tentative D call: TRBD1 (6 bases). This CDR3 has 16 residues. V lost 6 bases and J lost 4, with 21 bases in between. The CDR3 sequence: CASRPPPAGGSTEAFF. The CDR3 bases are TGTGCCAGCAGACCACCCCCGGCGGGGGGCAGCACTGAAGCTTTCTTT.

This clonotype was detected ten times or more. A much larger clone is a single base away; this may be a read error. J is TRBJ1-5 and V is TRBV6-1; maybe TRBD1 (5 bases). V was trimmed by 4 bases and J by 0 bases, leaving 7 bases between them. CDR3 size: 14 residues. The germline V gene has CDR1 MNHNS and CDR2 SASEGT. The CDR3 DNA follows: TGTGCCAGCAGTGCAGGGTATAGCAATCAGCCCCAGCATTTT. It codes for CASSAGYSNQPQHF.

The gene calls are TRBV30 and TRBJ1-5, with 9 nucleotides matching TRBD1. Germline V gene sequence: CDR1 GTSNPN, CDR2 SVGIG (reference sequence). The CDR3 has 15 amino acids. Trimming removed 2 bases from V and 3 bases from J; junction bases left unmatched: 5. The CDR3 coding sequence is TGTGCCTGGAGTCCGGGACAGGGTCCCAATCAGCCCCAGCATTTT. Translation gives CAWSPGQGPNQPQHF.

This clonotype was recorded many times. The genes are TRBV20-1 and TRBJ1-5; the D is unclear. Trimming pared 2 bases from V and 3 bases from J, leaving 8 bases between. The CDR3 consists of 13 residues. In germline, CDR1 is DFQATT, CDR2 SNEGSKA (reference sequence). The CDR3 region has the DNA TGCAGTGCTAGAAAGGGTTTCAATCAGCCCCAGCATTTT. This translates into CSARKGFNQPQHF.

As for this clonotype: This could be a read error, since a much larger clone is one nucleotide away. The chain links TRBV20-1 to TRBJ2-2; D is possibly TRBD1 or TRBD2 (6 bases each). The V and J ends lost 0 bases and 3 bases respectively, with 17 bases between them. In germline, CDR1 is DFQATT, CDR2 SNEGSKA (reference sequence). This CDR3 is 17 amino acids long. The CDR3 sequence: CSAREPHLGGHTGELFF. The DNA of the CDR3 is TGCAGTGCTAGAGAACCACACTTGGGGGGCCACACCGGGGAGCTGTTTTTT.

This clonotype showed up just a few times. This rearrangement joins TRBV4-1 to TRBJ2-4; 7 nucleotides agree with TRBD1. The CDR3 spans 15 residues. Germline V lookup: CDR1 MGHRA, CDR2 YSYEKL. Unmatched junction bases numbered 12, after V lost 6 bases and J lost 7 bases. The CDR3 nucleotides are TGCGCCAGCAGGCGAATAGGGGGCGTTCAGAACATTCAGTACTTC. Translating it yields CASRRIGGVQNIQYF.

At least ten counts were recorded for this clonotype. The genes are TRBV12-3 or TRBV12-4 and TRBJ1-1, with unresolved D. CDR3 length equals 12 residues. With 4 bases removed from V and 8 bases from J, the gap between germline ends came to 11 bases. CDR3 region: CASSSSGREAFF. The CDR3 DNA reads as TGTGCCAGCAGTTCCTCGGGGAGGGAAGCTTTCTTT.